A selection of T cell receptor beta chains follows, all from one sample in a study of PD-1 blockade in classical Hodgkin lymphoma. Method: immunoSEQ multiplex PCR; TCRdb's copy keeps in-frame clones and lacks some. The sample lists over 9,000 clones; around 79% were seen once. This specimen consisted of peripheral blood mononuclear cells (PBMCs), obtained at baseline. Receptor source: a human donor with classical Hodgkin lymphoma. CDR3s include the opening cysteine and the closing phenylalanine or tryptophan. The D gene is left open where the match is weak. Expanded clones get a size class; other rows say once, few or many, or leave the size out.

D	V	size	length	J	DNA	CDR3
-	TRBV7-8	-	16	TRBJ2-3	TGTGCCAGCAAATCGGGGGTCTCTGGTGGCACAGATACGCAGTATTTT	CASKSGVSGGTDTQYF
TRBD1	TRBV7-2	-	19	TRBJ2-2	TGTGCCAGCAGCTTAGGGGCAGAAGGACAGGGTTTTTTGACCGGGGAGCTGTTTTTT	CASSLGAEGQGFLTGELFF
-	TRBV28	-	12	TRBJ2-7	TGTGCCAGCAGTTTATCAGGGTACGAGCAGTACTTC	CASSLSGYEQYF
-	TRBV30	-	14	TRBJ2-7	TGTGCCTGGAGTCATGGGGGTATCGCCTACGAGCAGTACTTC	CAWSHGGIAYEQYF
-	TRBV4-3	-	16	TRBJ1-4	TGCGCCAGCAGCCAAGTTCCCGGACAGCTTAATGAAAAACTGTTTTTT	CASSQVPGQLNEKLFF
-	TRBV6-5	few	13	TRBJ2-7	TGTGCCAGCAGCCAGACAATGGGTCACGAGCAGTACTTC	CASSQTMGHEQYF
TRBD2	TRBV19	-	14	TRBJ2-1	TGTGCCAGTAGCCTCTCGGGGGGGCAGAATGAGCAGTTCTTC	CASSLSGGQNEQFF
-	TRBV5-1	-	13	TRBJ1-1	TGCGCCAGCAGCTTGGTGGTTTCCGGTGAAGCTTTCTTT	CASSLVVSGEAFF
-	TRBV6-5	-	14	TRBJ1-1	TGTGCCAGCAACCAACGGGACATGAACACTGAAGCTTTCTTT	CASNQRDMNTEAFF
-	TRBV6-1	-	11	TRBJ2-7	TGTGCCAGCACGAGACTCCACGAGCAGTACTTC	CASTRLHEQYF
TRBD2	TRBV5-4	once	16	TRBJ2-2	TGTGCCAGCAGCGTCGGACTAGCGGGGAGGACCGGGGAGCTGTTTTTT	CASSVGLAGRTGELFF
TRBD1	TRBV11-2	few	15	TRBJ2-3	TGTGCCAGCAGCTTAGTGGGGACAGACACAGATACGCAGTATTTT	CASSLVGTDTDTQYF
-	TRBV18	-	15	TRBJ1-3	TGTGCCAGCTCACCGTCCGGGACCTCTGGAAACACCATATATTTT	CASSPSGTSGNTIYF
-	TRBV6-5	-	15	TRBJ2-2	TGTGCCAGCAGTTACTCGAAAAGAGGGACCGGGGAGCTGTTTTTT	CASSYSKRGTGELFF
TRBD2	TRBV6-4	-	19	TRBJ2-1	TGTGCCAGCAACTCCCCGGGGACTAGCGGGGGCGTGCCTACCAATGAGCAGTTCTTC	CASNSPGTSGGVPTNEQFF
-	TRBV7-2	few	16	TRBJ2-3	TGTGCCAGCAGCTTAGTTGGCGTGGATGAGGCAGATACGCAGTATTTT	CASSLVGVDEADTQYF
-	TRBV7-2	-	12	TRBJ1-5	TGTGCCAGCAGCTTAGCGTTCGGGCCCCAGCATTTT	CASSLAFGPQHF
TRBD2	TRBV5-1	-	17	TRBJ2-3	TGCGCCAGCAGCTTGGGCCCACAAGCGGGGGACACAGATACGCAGTATTTT	CASSLGPQAGDTDTQYF
-	TRBV2	-	14	TRBJ2-1	TGTGCCAGCCAGGACGCGAGCTCCTACAATGAGCAGTTCTTC	CASQDASSYNEQFF
-	TRBV27	medium-sized	12	TRBJ1-5	TGTGCCAGCAGTGTCGGCAATCAGCCCCAGCATTTT	CASSVGNQPQHF